The 10 T cell receptor beta chains given below trace back to one sample, sequenced in a study of blood T cell repertoires in COVID-19. Some clones are missing from TCRdb's copy, which holds only in-frame ones; the method was immunoSEQ multiplex PCR. The data contain around 140,000 clones, almost 85% of them singletons. The specimen sequenced was peripheral blood. Receptors originate from a human donor with acute or convalescent COVID-19. The donor label of this sample is uncertain.

This chain joins TRBV5-1 and TRBJ2-3, with D possibly matching TRBD1 (5 bases). The CDR3 consists of 15 residues. The germline V and J ends were trimmed by 4 bases and 1 base, with 13 bases remaining between them. Germline CDR1 SGHRS, CDR2 YFSETQ. DNA of the CDR3: TGCGCCAGCAGCCGGGCCAGGGATGGCACAGATACGCAGTATTTT. Amino acids: CASSRARDGTDTQYF.

The CDR3 reads CASSPSGQGYNEQYF. CDR3 in DNA: TGCGCCAGCAGCCCGTCGGGACAGGGGTATAACGAGCAGTACTTC. The chain employs TRBV4-3 and TRBJ2-7; 10 bases match TRBD1. CDR1 LGHNA and CDR2 YSLEER come from the germline V gene. The CDR3 covers 15 residues. J was trimmed by 5 bases and V by 4 bases; bases with no gene match: 8.

The chain is built from TRBV5-1 and TRBJ2-5; 13 bases fit TRBD2. CDR3 size: 15 residues. V lost 0 bases to trimming and J lost 10 bases; unmatched junction nucleotides: 6. Germline V CDR1 and CDR2: SGHRS, YFSETQ. The DNA of the CDR3 is TGCGCCAGCAGCTTGGCGGGACTAGCGGGAATTGGCCAGTACTTC. The encoded protein is CASSLAGLAGIGQYF.

This clone occurred once. V usage is TRBV9 and J usage is TRBJ2-3; TRBD2 matches at 8 bases. This CDR3 comprises 17 residues. CDR1 and CDR2 (germline): SGDLS, YYNGEE. The ends lost 4 bases at V and 2 bases at J; junction bases unmatched: 12. The DNA for the CDR3 is TGTGCCAGCAGCCGTAGCGGGACCTCCTTTCCCACAGATACGCAGTATTTT. This gives the protein CASSRSGTSFPTDTQYF.

The gene calls are TRBV5-1 and TRBJ1-2; TRBD1 matches 8 bases. The V gene's germline CDR1 is SGHRS and CDR2 YFSETQ. This CDR3 comprises 15 residues. V lost 4 bases to trimming and J lost 4 bases; unmatched junction nucleotides: 9. The CDR3 spells CASSPRGPVGYGYTF. The CDR3 DNA reads TGCGCCAGCAGCCCCAGGGGGCCGGTGGGCTATGGCTACACCTTC.

The genes are TRBV7-2 and TRBJ1-5; tentative D call: TRBD1 (6 bases). The CDR3 length is 14 residues. CDR1 is SGHTA, CDR2 FQGNSA, per germline. The ends were cut back, 1 base at V and 15 bases at J, with 19 bases in the middle. CDR3 nucleotide sequence: TGTGCCAGCAGCTTAGGGGGGGGGCTCGAGGCACGGCATTTT. Its translation: CASSLGGGLEARHF.

The chain has TRBV3-1 (or the pseudogene TRBV3-2) and TRBJ2-5, with 11 bases matching TRBD1. CDR1 is LGHDT, CDR2 YNNKEL, per germline (reference sequence). The V segment lost 4 bases and the J segment 5 bases; nucleotides outside the gene matches: 0. The CDR3 sequence is 13 residues long. The CDR3 here is CASSRDRGETQYF. The CDR3 bases are TGTGCCAGCAGCCGGGACAGGGGGGAGACCCAGTACTTC.

The CDR3 nucleotides read TGTGCCAGTGGGGGAGCGTTTCAGGGAGGCACCGGGGAGCTGTTTTTT. This gives the protein CASGGAFQGGTGELFF. V and J are TRBV19 and TRBJ2-2; D is possibly TRBD2 (6 bases). This CDR3 comprises 16 residues. Germline V gene data show CDR1 as LNHDA and CDR2 as SQIVND (reference sequence). Trimming stripped 8 bases from V and 4 bases from J, with 20 bases between.

The chain links TRBV7-2 to TRBJ2-3; D remains unclear. The V end was cut by 5 bases, the J end by 3 bases, with 18 bases between. The CDR3 covers 16 residues. The germline CDR1 and CDR2 sequences are SGHTA and FQGNSA. The CDR3 loop is CASSPNPPTSTDTQYF. The CDR3 region has the DNA TGTGCCAGCAGCCCGAACCCCCCTACGAGTACAGATACGCAGTATTTT. Looking up the rest from reference TRBV7-2 and TRBJ2-3 gives the full variable domain: GAGVSQSPSNKVTEKGKDVELRCDPISGHTALYWYRQSLGQGLEFLIYFQGNSAPDKSGLPSDRFSAERTGGSVSTLTIQRTQQEDSAVYLCASSPNPPTSTDTQYFGPGTRLTVL.

This rearrangement joins TRBV18 to TRBJ2-7, with TRBD2 matching over 16 bases. After removal of 5 bases from V and 7 bases from J, the junction contained 11 bases not matched to a gene. There are 17 residues in the CDR3. The germline gives CDR1 KGHSH, CDR2 LQKENI. The CDR3 here is CASSGSGTSGGAREQYF. For the CDR3, the DNA is TGTGCCAGCTCAGGGTCCGGGACTAGCGGGGGGGCCAGAGAGCAGTACTTC.